These 19 T cell receptor beta chains were sequenced from one sample in a study of T cell responses to AZD1222 COVID-19 vaccine. TCRdb keeps only in-frame clones here, not all; method: immunoSEQ multiplex PCR. The sample lists approximately 150,000 clones; over 75% were seen once. The material was peripheral blood, obtained 28 days after the second AZD1222 dose. These receptor sequences come from an adult who received the AZD1222 COVID-19 vaccine.

The gene calls are TRBV14 and TRBJ1-1; D gene uncertain. V was cut by 3 bases and J by 1 base, with 12 bases left in between. Germline V gives CDR1 SGHDN, CDR2 FVKESK. The CDR3 covers 15 residues. Here the CDR3 DNA reads TGTGCCAGCAGCCAGAGAGGACGCACGAACACTGAAGCTTTCTTT. Protein: CASSQRGRTNTEAFF.

This chain joins TRBV10-3 and TRBJ2-7; the D gene could be TRBD1 or TRBD2 (5 bases each). Germline lookup yields CDR1 ENHRY and CDR2 SYGVKD. Trimming cost V 4 bases and J 7 bases, with 14 bases left between them. This CDR3 has 13 residues. This CDR3 is CAISGDGEGEQYF. In nucleotides, the CDR3 is TGTGCCATCAGTGGGGACGGTGAGGGGGAGCAGTACTTC.

The chain couples TRBV4-2 to TRBJ1-3; TRBD1 matches at 10 bases. Germline lookup yields CDR1 LGHNA and CDR2 YNFKEQ. There are 20 residues in the CDR3. J gave up 5 bases and V 0 bases, and 16 bases lay outside the gene matches. This chain's CDR3 is CASSQEYGTGAGVERNTIYF. In DNA form, the CDR3 reads TGTGCCAGCAGCCAAGAATATGGGACAGGGGCTGGGGTGGAAAGAAACACCATATATTTT.

The rearrangement links TRBV24-1 to TRBJ2-3; D unresolved. Trimming took off 3 bases at V and 0 bases at J, with 9 bases between the two ends. This CDR3 has 15 amino acids. CDR1 and CDR2 from the germline V gene are KGHDR and SFDVKD. The CDR3 DNA sequence: TGTGCCACCAGTGATGGTGGCCGGAGCACAGATACGCAGTATTTT. This encodes CATSDGGRSTDTQYF.

V usage is TRBV27 and J usage is TRBJ2-5; 8 nucleotides match TRBD2. Germline-derived CDR1 and CDR2 are MNHEY and SMNVEV (reference sequence). J gave up 4 bases and V 6 bases, and 1 base lay outside the gene matches. The CDR3 extends over 12 amino acids. For the CDR3, the DNA is TGTGCCAGCAGGAGCGGGGGAGAGACCCAGTACTTC. It encodes CASRSGGETQYF.

Comment on this clone: Other nucleotide sequences from this sample produce the same CDR3. The genes are TRBV6-2 or TRBV6-3 and TRBJ1-1; D is unresolved. Germline CDR1 and CDR2: MNHEY and SVGEGT. V was pared by 6 bases and J by 8 bases, with 10 bases between. The CDR3 has 11 amino acids. CDR3 nucleotides: TGTGCCAGCAGCCTCGGAACGGAAGCTTTCTTT. Its protein is CASSLGTEAFF.

This chain links TRBV7-9 with TRBJ1-3; 8 positions match TRBD1. V gave up 5 bases and J gave up 4 bases; unmatched junction bases: 10. The CDR3 has 16 amino acids. Germline V gene lookup returns CDR1 SEHNR and CDR2 FQNEAQ (reference sequence). CDR3 loop: CASSKNSGTGGNTIYF. In DNA form, the CDR3 reads TGTGCCAGCAGCAAAAACTCAGGGACAGGAGGAAACACCATATATTTT. Full variable domain (remainder filled in from reference TRBV7-9 and TRBJ1-3): DTGVSQNPRHKITKRGQNVTFRCDPISEHNRLYWYRQTLGQGPEFLTYFQNEAQLEKSRLLSDRFSAERPKGSFSTLEIQRTEQGDSAMYLCASSKNSGTGGNTIYFGEGSWLTVV.

The chain employs TRBV11-2 and TRBJ1-1; D gene uncertain. In germline, CDR1 is SGHAT, CDR2 FQNNGV. The CDR3 loop spans 14 amino acids. V lost 4 bases to trimming and J lost 3 bases, with 12 bases between them. As DNA, the CDR3 is TGTGCCAGCAGCTCCAGCCCTGAGCACACTGAAGCTTTCTTT. This gives the protein CASSSSPEHTEAFF.

Comments on this clone: Other DNA sequences in this sample translate to the same CDR3. This chain uses TRBV10-2 with TRBJ1-2; D unclear. The CDR3 sequence is 13 residues long. Germline V CDR1 and CDR2: WSHSY, SAAADI. Trimming cost V 7 bases and J 7 bases, with 16 bases left between them. CDR3: CASTPAGGSGYTF. In DNA, the CDR3 is TGCGCCAGCACCCCGGCAGGAGGTTCTGGCTACACCTTC.

This rearrangement joins TRBV5-1 to TRBJ2-1; perhaps TRBD1 as D (6 bases). The V and J ends lost 5 bases and 0 bases respectively, with 18 bases between them. Germline CDR1 and CDR2: SGHRS and YFSETQ. The length of the CDR3 is 17 residues. CDR3 protein: CASSPTGMGSSYNEQFF. CDR3 nucleotide sequence: TGCGCCAGCAGTCCCACAGGGATGGGATCCTCCTACAATGAGCAGTTCTTC.

The chain is built from TRBV30 and TRBJ1-5; weak D call: TRBD1 (5 bases). There are 13 residues in the CDR3. Trimming removed 1 base at V and 5 bases at J, with 9 bases between. Germline assignment: CDR1 GTSNPN and CDR2 SVGIG (reference sequence). The CDR3 nucleotides are TGTGCCTGGAGTGCCGCAGGGTATCAGCCCCAGCATTTT. Translating it yields CAWSAAGYQPQHF.

This sequence joins TRBV29-1 and TRBJ1-2, with D perhaps TRBD1 (5 bases). Trimming cost V 6 bases and J 3 bases, with 14 bases left between them. This CDR3 region has 13 residues. Per the germline V gene, CDR1 is SQVTM and CDR2 is ANQGSEA. The CDR3 here is CSVVLGGDYGYTF. The CDR3 nucleotides are TGCAGCGTCGTGCTGGGGGGGGACTATGGCTACACCTTC.

V gene TRBV30 combines with J gene TRBJ1-5, with a possible D match to TRBD1 (6 bases). The CDR3 runs to 13 residues. In germline, CDR1 is GTSNPN, CDR2 SVGIG (reference sequence). V shed 3 bases and J shed 6 bases, with 12 bases lying between them. CDR3: CAWSNREGQPQHF. The CDR3 DNA reads TGTGCCTGGAGCAACAGGGAAGGTCAGCCCCAGCATTTT.

The rearrangement links TRBV3-1 (or the pseudogene TRBV3-2) to TRBJ1-2; D is perhaps TRBD1 (6 bases). Germline-derived CDR1 and CDR2 are LGHDT and YNNKEL (reference sequence). The CDR3 has 15 residues. The V gene lost 4 bases and the J gene lost 8 bases, with 20 bases spanning the gap. In DNA, the CDR3 is TGTGCCAGCAGCCTGGGGGGCGGACAGAATGGGGGCTACACCTTC. Protein sequence: CASSLGGGQNGGYTF.

The count of this clone is one. The chain uses TRBV5-6 and TRBJ1-1; D gene uncertain. This CDR3 is 12 amino acids long. The germline CDR1 and CDR2 sequences are SGHDT and YYEEEE. Trimming removed 1 base from V and 8 bases from J, with 9 bases in between. The CDR3 protein is CASSLMDREAFF. The CDR3 bases are TGTGCCAGCAGCTTGATGGACCGGGAAGCTTTCTTT. Supplemented by reference TRBV5-6 and TRBJ1-1, the full variable domain reads DAGVTQSPTHLIKTRGQQVTLRCSPKSGHDTVSWYQQALGQGPQFIFQYYEEEERQRGNFPDRFSGHQFPNYSSELNVNALLLGDSALYLCASSLMDREAFFGQGTRLTVV.

The chain has TRBV6-5 and TRBJ2-1; 10 bases line up with TRBD2. The CDR3 runs to 15 residues. The germline CDR1 and CDR2 sequences are MNHEY and SVGAGI. The V segment lost 6 bases and the J segment 5 bases; nucleotides outside the gene matches: 7. CDR3 protein: CASSPLAGADNEQFF. The DNA of the CDR3 is TGTGCCAGCAGCCCCCTAGCGGGGGCCGACAATGAGCAGTTCTTC.

The chain is built from TRBV19 and TRBJ1-1, with a weak D call TRBD1 (5 bases). Germline V gene sequence: CDR1 LNHDA, CDR2 SQIVND (reference sequence). V was clipped by 8 bases and J by 1 base, with 20 bases between them. The CDR3 runs to 16 residues. CDR3 nucleotide sequence: TGTGCCAGTTCCCCGTGGGGGAGAAGAGGGAACACTGAAGCTTTCTTT. It specifies CASSPWGRRGNTEAFF.

DNA of the CDR3: TGTGCCAGCAGCGTAGCCGGGACAGGGGAATCACCCCTCCACTTT. Translated, it gives CASSVAGTGESPLHF. V usage is TRBV9 and J usage is TRBJ1-6, with 10 bases fitting TRBD1. Trimming removed 0 bases from V and 10 bases from J; junction bases left unmatched: 4. CDR1 SGDLS and CDR2 YYNGEE come from the germline V gene. The CDR3 totals 15 residues. The full variable domain, rest sourced from reference TRBV9 and TRBJ1-6, is DSGVTQTPKHLITATGQRVTLRCSPRSGDLSVYWYQQSLDQGLQFLIQYYNGEERAKGNILERFSAQQFPDLHSELNLSSLELGDSALYFCASSVAGTGESPLHFGNGTRLTVT.

CDR3 in amino acids: CATSRDLQRVVVTGELFF. The CDR3 DNA sequence: TGTGCCACCAGCAGAGACCTCCAAAGGGTGGTAGTTACCGGGGAGCTGTTTTTT. The chain uses TRBV15 and TRBJ2-2, with D uncertain. The CDR3 has 18 amino acids. Trimming left V 0 bases short and J 5 bases short, with 19 bases between. CDR1 is LNHNV and CDR2 is YYDKDF in the germline V gene (reference sequence).